Sequencing of this T cell receptor (beta chain) was carried out in a study of vaccination effects on CD4 cells after COVID-19. Whole-study context: Sampling occurred a median 72 days post second dose, range 14 to 241.

Regarding this clone: Its antigen is not known.

Profiled with immunoSEQ multiplex PCR; TCRdb holds only in-frame clones, not every one. The sample consists of approximately 15,000 clones, around three quarters of them appearing once. The V segment lost 6 bases and the J segment 2 bases; nucleotides outside the gene matches: 10. CDR3 size: 16 residues. Germline assignment: CDR1 MRHNA and CDR2 SNTAGT. Using viral peptide pools, the ViraFEST assay grew out antigen-specific CD4+ T cells prior to sequencing. Researchers isolated CD4+ T cells once around 11 days of culture had elapsed. The person had a PCR-confirmed SARS-CoV-2 infection during March to December 2020. Each participant received a vaccine that was either BNT162b2 or mRNA-1273, given as two doses.

The chain has TRBV6-4 and TRBJ2-1; 7 bases align to TRBD2. Sequencing used CD4+ T cells from PBMCs cultured with SARS-CoV-2 spike peptides, obtained after COVID-19 vaccination. The clonotype originates from a human donor who had a prior SARS-CoV-2 infection. The CDR3 DNA reads as TGTGCCAGCAGGGCCCCGGGAGGAAGAACCTACAATGAGCAGTTCTTC. Protein: CASRAPGGRTYNEQFF.